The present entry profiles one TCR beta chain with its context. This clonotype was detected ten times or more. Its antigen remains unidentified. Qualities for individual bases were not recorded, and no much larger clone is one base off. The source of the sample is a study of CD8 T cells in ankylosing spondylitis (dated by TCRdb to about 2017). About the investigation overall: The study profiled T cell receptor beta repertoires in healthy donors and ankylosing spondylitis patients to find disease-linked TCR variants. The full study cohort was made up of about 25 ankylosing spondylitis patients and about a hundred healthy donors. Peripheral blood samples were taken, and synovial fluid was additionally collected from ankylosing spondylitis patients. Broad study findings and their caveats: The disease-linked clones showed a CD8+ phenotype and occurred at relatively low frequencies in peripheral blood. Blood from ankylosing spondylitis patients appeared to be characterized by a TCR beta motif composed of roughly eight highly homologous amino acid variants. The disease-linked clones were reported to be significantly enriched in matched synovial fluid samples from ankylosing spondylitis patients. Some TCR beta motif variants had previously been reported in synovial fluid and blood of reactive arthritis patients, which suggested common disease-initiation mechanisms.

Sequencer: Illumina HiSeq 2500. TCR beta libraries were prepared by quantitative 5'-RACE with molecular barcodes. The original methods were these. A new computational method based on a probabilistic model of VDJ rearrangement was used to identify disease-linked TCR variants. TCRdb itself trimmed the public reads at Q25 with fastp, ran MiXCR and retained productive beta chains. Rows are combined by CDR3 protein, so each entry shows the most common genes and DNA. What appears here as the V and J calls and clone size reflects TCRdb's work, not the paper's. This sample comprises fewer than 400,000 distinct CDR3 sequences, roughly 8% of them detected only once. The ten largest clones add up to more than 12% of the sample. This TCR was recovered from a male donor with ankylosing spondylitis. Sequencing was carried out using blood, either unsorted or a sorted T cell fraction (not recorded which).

In nucleotide form, the sequence is TGTGCCATCAGCGCTGACAGGAGCAATAGAGATACGCAGTATTTT. Its protein reads: CAISADRSNRDTQYF. This chain is built from TRBV10-3 and TRBJ2-3, with TRBD1 as a weak D call on 6 bases. Based on the germline V gene, the CDR1 and CDR2 sequences are ENHRY and SYGVKD. V is reduced by 6 bases and J by 5 bases, leaving a spacing of 18 bases between them. The CDR3 spans 15 residues, from the cysteine through the phenylalanine. CDR3 DNA only is kept here, 45 bases in frame from base 1.